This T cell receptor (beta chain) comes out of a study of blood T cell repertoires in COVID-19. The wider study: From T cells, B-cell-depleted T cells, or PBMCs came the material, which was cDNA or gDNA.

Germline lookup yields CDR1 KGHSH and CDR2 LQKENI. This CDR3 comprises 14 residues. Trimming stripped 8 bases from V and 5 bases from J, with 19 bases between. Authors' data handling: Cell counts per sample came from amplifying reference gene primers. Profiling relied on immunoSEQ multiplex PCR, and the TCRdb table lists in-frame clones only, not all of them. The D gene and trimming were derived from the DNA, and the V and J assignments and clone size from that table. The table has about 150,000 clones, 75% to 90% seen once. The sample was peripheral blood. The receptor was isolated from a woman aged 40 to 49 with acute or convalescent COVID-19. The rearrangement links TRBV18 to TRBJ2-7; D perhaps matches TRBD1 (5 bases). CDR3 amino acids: CASTLLLSGNEQYF. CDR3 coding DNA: TGTGCCAGCACACTCTTACTTTCAGGGAACGAGCAGTACTTC. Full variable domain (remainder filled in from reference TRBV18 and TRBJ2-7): NAGVMQNPRHLVRRRGQEARLRCSPMKGHSHVYWYRQLPEEGLKFMVYLQKENIIDESGMPKERFSAEFPKEGPSILRIQQVVRGDSAAYFCASTLLLSGNEQYFGPGTRLTVT.